This T cell receptor (beta chain) comes out of a study of molecular identifiers for immune sequencing clone quantification. General study points: Barcode collisions between identical TCR molecules could shrink estimates of highly expanded clone sizes. Whereas clones above 20 RNA copies held under 1% of naive-cell molecules, they held over 97% of effector molecules.

Sorted cells numbering roughly 19,000 to 1,000,000, with 10%, 30% or 50% RNA, yielded the naive CD8 libraries. This clonotype was detected many times. Its cognate antigen is unknown. Listed TCR primers, together with previously described methods, were used for the bulk TCR libraries. MiXCR, applied by TCRdb to the PCR reads, yields one record per CDR3 protein. The data show some 93,000 distinct CDR3 sequences, about 21% seen once. This clonotype was obtained from a human donor in good health. Some libraries in this study had Jurkat cell RNA spiked in. The source material was naive CD8+ T cells from blood, with Jurkat cell RNA spiked in. Stated subset: FACS-sorted CD8+CD4-CCR7+CD45RA+ naive T cells.

CDR3 bases: TGTGCCAGCAGTGAATTAGGGACCGGGGAGCTGTTTTTT. It is translated as CASSELGTGELFF. This chain connects TRBV25-1 to TRBJ2-2, with unresolved D. The CDR3 is made up of 13 amino acids. Germline V gene lookup returns CDR1 MGHDK and CDR2 SYGVNS. V lost 1 base and J 5 bases, leaving 5 bases between the germline ends.